Listed here are 28 T cell receptor beta chains from one sample, sequenced in a study of blood T cells in healthy people across ages. PCR was performed a second time for roughly 6 to 12 cycles using a sample-barcoded 5' primer and a J-beta primer mix. One entry per CDR3 protein results from TCRdb running MiXCR on the 5' RACE reads. The sample includes about 1.4 million distinct CDR3 sequences, approximately 63% of them seen just once. The sample taken for sequencing was blood. These receptors were collected from a man younger than 35 in good health.

The chain carries TRBV13 and TRBJ2-3; tentatively, D is TRBD1 (5 bases). The CDR3 runs to 14 residues. Germline values: CDR1 PRHDT, CDR2 FYEKMQ (reference sequence). With 10 bases removed from V and 2 bases from J, the gap between germline ends came to 16 bases. Written as DNA, the CDR3 is TGTGCCACGAGTAGGAGACAGATCACAGATACGCAGTATTTT. As protein: CATSRRQITDTQYF.

This clonotype was observed a few times. CDR3 in amino acids: CASSLSELREQYF. The CDR3 DNA is TGTGCCAGCAGCCTTTCCGAACTCAGGGAGCAGTACTTC. The chain couples TRBV7-8 to TRBJ2-7; D uncertain. This CDR3 comprises 13 residues. From germline, CDR1 is SGHVS and CDR2 FQNEAQ. Trimming stripped 5 bases from V and 7 bases from J, with 15 bases between.

There are a few counts of this clonotype. The V and J genes are TRBV20-1 and TRBJ2-3, with 12 bases matching TRBD1. Germline-derived CDR1 and CDR2 are DFQATT and SNEGSKA (reference sequence). The CDR3 is made up of 15 amino acids. Germline trimming cut 0 bases from V and 5 bases from J; bases unmatched to any gene: 3. The DNA of the CDR3 is TGCAGTGCTAGAGATCGGGACAGGGGGCAAGATACGCAGTATTTT. Encoded protein: CSARDRDRGQDTQYF.

With respect to this clonotype: The junction does not match germline at one end; this may be a read error. The V and J genes are TRBV27 and TRBJ1-5; maybe TRBD1 (6 bases). Germline values: CDR1 MNHEY, CDR2 SMNVEV (reference sequence). The CDR3 sequence is 16 residues long. CDR3 sequence: CASSLYGRGANQPQHF. CDR3 nucleotide sequence: TGTGCCAGCAGTTTATACGGCAGGGGAGCCAATCAACCCCAGCATTTT.

This sequence joins TRBV12-3 or TRBV12-4 and TRBJ1-5, with 10 nucleotides matching TRBD1. The CDR3 runs 15 residues. V was clipped by 9 bases and J by 4 bases; unmatched bases: 9. CDR3 residues: CASTQDRGLNQPQHF. CDR3 DNA: TGTGCCAGTACCCAAGACAGGGGGCTGAATCAGCCCCAGCATTTT.

This chain joins TRBV10-3 and TRBJ2-7; a possible D gene is TRBD2 (6 bases). Germline CDR1 and CDR2: ENHRY and SYGVKD. The length of the CDR3 is 14 residues. Trimming cost V 3 bases and J 5 bases, with 14 bases left between them. This CDR3 reads CAISEMGGVDEQYF. The CDR3 nucleotides read TGTGCCATCAGTGAAATGGGGGGTGTGGACGAGCAGTACTTC.

This chain connects TRBV9 to TRBJ2-7; 8 bases agree with TRBD1. The ends lost 3 bases at V and 3 bases at J; junction bases unmatched: 8. The CDR3 covers 15 residues. Germline CDR1 and CDR2: SGDLS and YYNGEE. CDR3 in amino acids: CASSDPGTGHYEQYF. CDR3 DNA: TGTGCCAGCAGCGACCCAGGGACAGGACACTACGAGCAGTACTTC.

The CDR3: CASTPRDWNGRYGYTF. In nucleotides, the CDR3 is TGTGCCAGCACCCCCAGGGATTGGAATGGACGTTATGGCTACACCTTC. The chain employs TRBV12-3 or TRBV12-4 and TRBJ1-2; TRBD1 is a possible D gene (5 bases). Trimming shortened V by 7 bases and J by 5 bases, and 23 bases separated the two germline ends. The CDR3 is made up of 16 amino acids.

CDR3 amino acids: CSAPRDRNTEAFF. CDR3 bases: TGCAGTGCTCCCCGGGACAGGAACACTGAAGCTTTCTTT. This sequence joins TRBV20-1 and TRBJ1-1, with 7 bases that match TRBD1. V lost 5 bases to trimming and J lost 1 base; unmatched junction nucleotides: 4. CDR1 and CDR2 from the germline V gene are DFQATT and SNEGSKA (reference sequence). This CDR3 spans 13 amino acids.

The gene calls are TRBV5-1 and TRBJ1-1; 9 nucleotides line up with TRBD1. Looked up from germline, CDR1 is SGHRS and CDR2 is YFSETQ. With V trimmed by 7 bases and J by 1 base, 11 bases remained unmatched. The CDR3 contains 16 residues. The CDR3 sequence: CASSKQGARENTEAFF. The CDR3 nucleotides are TGCGCCAGCTCAAAACAGGGGGCTCGTGAGAACACTGAAGCTTTCTTT.

This chain links TRBV7-6 with TRBJ2-1, with 7 bases matching TRBD2. CDR1 and CDR2 (germline): SGHVS, FNYEAQ. Trimming at V came to 3 bases and at J to 5 bases, leaving 4 bases not matched to a gene. The CDR3 is 14 amino acids. In DNA, the CDR3 is TGTGCCAGCAGCTTTGGAGCGGGGAACAATGAGCAGTTCTTC. Encoded protein: CASSFGAGNNEQFF.

CDR3 protein: CSASIAGGYNEQFF. In nucleotides, the CDR3 is TGCAGTGCTAGTATTGCGGGCGGGTACAATGAGCAGTTCTTC. The chain is built from TRBV20-1 and TRBJ2-1, with TRBD2 as a possible D gene (5 bases). This CDR3 region has 14 residues. The germline V and J ends were trimmed by 3 bases and 4 bases, with 13 bases remaining between them. Per the germline V gene, CDR1 is DFQATT and CDR2 is SNEGSKA (reference sequence).

The rearrangement uses TRBV20-1 and TRBJ2-3; 9 bases map to TRBD2. This CDR3 comprises 16 residues. Trimming removed 4 bases from V and 5 bases from J; junction bases left unmatched: 13. Germline CDR1 reads DFQATT; CDR2 reads SNEGSKA (reference sequence). CDR3 residues: CSAIRETREGRDTQYF. CDR3 DNA sequence: TGCAGTGCTATAAGGGAAACGCGGGAGGGCCGAGATACGCAGTATTTT.

V and J are TRBV25-1 and TRBJ2-3; D is unclear. The CDR3 loop spans 15 amino acids. Trimming took 6 bases from V and 2 from J, leaving 15 bases between them. Germline-derived CDR1 and CDR2 are MGHDK and SYGVNS. CDR3 in DNA: TGTGCCAGCAGCGAAACAGCCCACTACACAGATACGCAGTATTTT. As protein: CASSETAHYTDTQYF. The variable domain in full, completed from reference TRBV25-1 and TRBJ2-3, reads EADIYQTPRYLVIGTGKKITLECSQTMGHDKMYWYQQDPGMELHLIHYSYGVNSTEKGDLSSESTVSRIRTEHFPLTLESARPSHTSQYLCASSETAHYTDTQYFGPGTRLTVL.

This clonotype was counted a few times. J is TRBJ1-1 and V is TRBV4-3; no definite D call. Trimming stripped 0 bases from V and 2 bases from J, with 10 bases between. Germline V lookup: CDR1 LGHNA, CDR2 YSLEER. There are 15 residues in the CDR3. The CDR3, as DNA: TGCGCCAGCAGCCAAGAAAGGACGGGAAACACTGAAGCTTTCTTT. As protein: CASSQERTGNTEAFF.

This clonotype was observed a few times. This sequence joins TRBV28 and TRBJ2-5; possibly TRBD1 for D (6 bases). The CDR3 is 14 residues long. Between the trimmed V and J ends, which lost 9 bases and 7 bases, there was a span of 21 bases. Germline V gene lookup returns CDR1 MDHEN and CDR2 SYDVKM. The DNA of the CDR3 is TGTGCCAGTGGATTACAGGGTACCCAGGGGACCCAGTACTTC. This translates into CASGLQGTQGTQYF.

The V call is TRBV13, the J call TRBJ2-7; the D gene is possibly TRBD2 (5 bases). The CDR3 is 13 residues long. The germline V and J ends were trimmed by 2 bases and 6 bases, with 11 bases remaining between them. Germline lookup yields CDR1 PRHDT and CDR2 FYEKMQ (reference sequence). The CDR3 nucleotides read TGTGCCAGCAGCTTATTGGGAGCCGCCGAGCAGTACTTC. Protein sequence: CASSLLGAAEQYF.

This clonotype turned up a few times. The chain joins TRBV6-6 to TRBJ2-5; a weak D match, TRBD1 (6 bases). Trimming removed 11 bases at V and 2 bases at J, with 15 bases between. CDR3 length equals 13 residues. Germline V gene lookup returns CDR1 MNHNY and CDR2 SVGAGI (reference sequence). The DNA for the CDR3 is TGTGCCGTAGCCACAGGGCTACAAGAGACCCAGTACTTC. Translation: CAVATGLQETQYF.

The rearrangement joins TRBV15 to TRBJ1-1; TRBD1 might be the D (5 bases). V dropped 0 bases and J dropped 11 bases, with 16 bases sitting between them. This CDR3 has 14 residues. Germline loops: CDR1 LNHNV, CDR2 YYDKDF (reference sequence). The CDR3 nucleotides are TGTGCCACCAGCAGAGAGTCGGTGGCCAGGGAGGCTTTCTTT. The encoded protein is CATSRESVAREAFF.

The table lists this clonotype with many counts. The chain combines TRBV27 with TRBJ2-7, with TRBD2 matching 11 bases. Unmatched junction bases numbered 5, after V lost 6 bases and J lost 1 base. The CDR3 extends over 15 amino acids. Germline V gives CDR1 MNHEY, CDR2 SMNVEV (reference sequence). CDR3 protein: CASSLGTSGSYEQYF. The CDR3, as DNA: TGTGCCAGCAGCTTAGGGACTAGCGGATCCTACGAGCAGTACTTC.

The V gene is TRBV20-1, the J gene TRBJ1-2, with D possibly matching TRBD1 (6 bases). Trimming left V 5 bases short and J 8 bases short, with 18 bases between. The CDR3 is 13 amino acids. CDR1 is DFQATT and CDR2 is SNEGSKA in the germline V gene (reference sequence). The chain's CDR3 is CSAWGGPDYGYTF. DNA for the CDR3: TGCAGTGCTTGGGGGGGGCCGGATTACGGCTACACCTTC.

The rearrangement uses TRBV28 and TRBJ2-2, with D unresolved. This CDR3 comprises 17 residues. Trimming left V 7 bases short and J 0 bases short, with 18 bases between. The germline CDR1 and CDR2 sequences are MDHEN and SYDVKM. The chain's CDR3 is CASTSPARTANTGELFF. The CDR3, as DNA: TGTGCCAGCACCAGTCCGGCCCGAACAGCGAACACCGGGGAGCTGTTTTTT.

V gene TRBV5-1 combines with J gene TRBJ2-5, with 11 bases fitting TRBD2. The J call could be wrong; TRBJ2-7 is a better fit for the DNA end. This CDR3 is built from 16 residues. From germline, CDR1 is SGHRS and CDR2 YFSETQ. The CDR3 DNA reads as TGCGCCAGCTCTAGCGGGAGGACCATCCTCGGATACGAGCAGTACTTC. This codes for CASSSGRTILGYEQYF.

This clonotype was observed a handful of times. V is TRBV20-1 and J is TRBJ2-5; no definite D call. Trimming left V 3 bases short and J 5 bases short, with 10 bases between. Germline V gene data show CDR1 as DFQATT and CDR2 as SNEGSKA (reference sequence). The CDR3 contains 12 residues. The CDR3 DNA reads as TGCAGTGCTAGGAGGCTAAGGGAGACCCAGTACTTC. Residues: CSARRLRETQYF.

This clonotype was found a few times. The rearrangement links TRBV7-2 to TRBJ2-1; 8 bases are a match to TRBD2. V dropped 5 bases and J dropped 4; count of bases not matched to a gene: 7. Germline CDR1 reads SGHTA; CDR2 reads FQGNSA. CDR3 length equals 15 residues. For the CDR3, the DNA is TGTGCCAGCAGCCTCAGCGGGGGATTATACAATGAGCAGTTCTTC. It translates to CASSLSGGLYNEQFF. Complete variable domain (other parts from reference TRBV7-2 and TRBJ2-1): GAGVSQSPSNKVTEKGKDVELRCDPISGHTALYWYRQSLGQGLEFLIYFQGNSAPDKSGLPSDRFSAERTGGSVSTLTIQRTQQEDSAVYLCASSLSGGLYNEQFFGPGTRLTVL.

The rearrangement joins TRBV29-1 to TRBJ2-7, with 11 nucleotides matching TRBD1. V shed 8 bases and J 2 bases; nucleotides not matched to a gene: 11. The CDR3 length is 15 residues. Germline lookup yields CDR1 SQVTM and CDR2 ANQGSEA. CDR3 nucleotides: TGCAGCTTCCCATTTCCGGGACAGGGGGCCTACGAGCAGTACTTC. As protein: CSFPFPGQGAYEQYF.

For the CDR3, the DNA is TGTGCCAGCAGTTTAGGGGCCACGGCGGGGGACGAGCAGTTCTTC. Translation gives CASSLGATAGDEQFF. The rearrangement uses TRBV12-3 or TRBV12-4 and TRBJ2-1, with 7 bases lining up with TRBD2. CDR3 size: 15 residues. Unmatched junction bases numbered 10, after V lost 1 base and J lost 10 bases.

This chain joins TRBV6-5 and TRBJ1-1; D remains unclear. CDR3 length: 12 amino acids. Germline V CDR1 and CDR2: MNHEY, SVGAGI. Trimming took off 7 bases at V and 8 bases at J, with 14 bases between the two ends. CDR3 nucleotides: TGTGCCAGCACCCCAGAGGTAGGAGAAGCTTTCTTT. Translation: CASTPEVGEAFF.